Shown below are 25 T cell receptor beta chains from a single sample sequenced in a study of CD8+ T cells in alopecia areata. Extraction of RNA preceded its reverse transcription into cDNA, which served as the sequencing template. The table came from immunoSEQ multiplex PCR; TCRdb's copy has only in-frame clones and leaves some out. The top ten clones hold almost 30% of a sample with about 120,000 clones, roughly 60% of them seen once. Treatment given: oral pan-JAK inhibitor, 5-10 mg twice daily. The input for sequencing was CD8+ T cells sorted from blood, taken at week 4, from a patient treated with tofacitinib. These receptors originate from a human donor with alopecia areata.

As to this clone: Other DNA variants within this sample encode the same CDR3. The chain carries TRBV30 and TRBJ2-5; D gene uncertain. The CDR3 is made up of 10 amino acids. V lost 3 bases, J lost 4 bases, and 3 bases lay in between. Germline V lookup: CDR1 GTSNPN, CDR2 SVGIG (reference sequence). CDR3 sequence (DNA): TGTGCCTGGAGAGGAGAGACCCAGTACTTC. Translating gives CAWRGETQYF.

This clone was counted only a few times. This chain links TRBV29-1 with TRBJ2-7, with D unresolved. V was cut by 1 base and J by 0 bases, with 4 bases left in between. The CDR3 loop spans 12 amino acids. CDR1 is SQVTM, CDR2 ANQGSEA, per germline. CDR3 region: CSVEGDSYEQYF. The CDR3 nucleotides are TGCAGCGTTGAAGGAGACTCCTACGAGCAGTACTTC.

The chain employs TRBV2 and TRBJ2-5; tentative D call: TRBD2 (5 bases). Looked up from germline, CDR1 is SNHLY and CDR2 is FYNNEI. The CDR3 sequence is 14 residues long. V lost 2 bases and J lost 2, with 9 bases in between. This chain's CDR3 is CASSEFDYQETQYF. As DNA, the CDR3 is TGTGCCAGCAGTGAATTTGACTATCAAGAGACCCAGTACTTC. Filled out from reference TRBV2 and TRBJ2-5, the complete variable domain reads EPEVTQTPSHQVTQMGQEVILRCVPISNHLYFYWYRQILGQKVEFLVSFYNNEISEKSEIFDDQFSVERPDGSNFTLKIRSTKLEDSAMYFCASSEFDYQETQYFGPGTRLLVL.

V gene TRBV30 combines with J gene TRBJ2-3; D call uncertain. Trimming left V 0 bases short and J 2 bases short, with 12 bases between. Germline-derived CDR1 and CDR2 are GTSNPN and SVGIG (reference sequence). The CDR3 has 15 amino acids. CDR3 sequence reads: CAWSVSRLYTDTQYF. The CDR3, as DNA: TGTGCCTGGAGTGTATCCCGCCTATACACAGATACGCAGTATTTT.

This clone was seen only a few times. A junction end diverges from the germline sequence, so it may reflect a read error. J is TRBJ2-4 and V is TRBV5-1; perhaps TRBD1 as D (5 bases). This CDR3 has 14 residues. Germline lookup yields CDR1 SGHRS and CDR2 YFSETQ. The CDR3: CASSPPTAENIQYF. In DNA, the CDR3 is TGCGCCAGCAGCCCCCCGACAGCCGAAAACATTCAGTACTTC.

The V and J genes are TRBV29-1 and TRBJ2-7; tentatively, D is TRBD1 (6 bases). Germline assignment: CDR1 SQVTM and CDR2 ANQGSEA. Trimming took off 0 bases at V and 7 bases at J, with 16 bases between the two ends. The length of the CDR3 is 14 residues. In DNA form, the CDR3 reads TGCAGCGTTGAAGACGGCCAGGGGATGGAGGAGCAGTACTTC. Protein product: CSVEDGQGMEEQYF.

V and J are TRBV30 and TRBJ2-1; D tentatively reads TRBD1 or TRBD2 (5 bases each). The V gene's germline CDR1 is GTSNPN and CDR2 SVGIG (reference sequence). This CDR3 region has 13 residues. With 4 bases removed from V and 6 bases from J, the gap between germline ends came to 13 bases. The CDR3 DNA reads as TGTGCCTGGACCGGGACGGTAGGCAATGAGCAGTTCTTC. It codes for CAWTGTVGNEQFF. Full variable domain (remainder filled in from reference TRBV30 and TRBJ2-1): SQTIHQWPATLVQPVGSPLSLECTVEGTSNPNLYWYRQAAGRGLQLLFYSVGIGQISSEVPQNLSASRPQDRQFILSSKKLLLSDSGFYLCAWTGTVGNEQFFGPGTRLTVL.

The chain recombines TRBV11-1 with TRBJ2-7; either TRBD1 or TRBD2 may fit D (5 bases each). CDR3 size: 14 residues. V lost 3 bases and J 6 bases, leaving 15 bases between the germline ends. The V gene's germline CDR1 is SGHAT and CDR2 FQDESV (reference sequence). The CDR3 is CASSFEVLGAEQYF. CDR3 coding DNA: TGTGCCAGCAGCTTCGAGGTCCTCGGGGCCGAGCAGTACTTC.

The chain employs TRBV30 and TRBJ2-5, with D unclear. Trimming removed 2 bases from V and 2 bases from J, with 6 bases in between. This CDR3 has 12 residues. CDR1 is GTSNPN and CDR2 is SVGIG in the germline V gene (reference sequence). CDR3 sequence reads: CAWSSLQETQYF. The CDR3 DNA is TGTGCCTGGAGTAGCCTTCAAGAGACCCAGTACTTC.

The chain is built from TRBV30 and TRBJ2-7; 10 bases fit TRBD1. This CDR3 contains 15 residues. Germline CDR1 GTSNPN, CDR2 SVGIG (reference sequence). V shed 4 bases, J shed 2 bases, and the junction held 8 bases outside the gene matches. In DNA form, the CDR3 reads TGTGCCTGGACCCCCGGGACAGGGGTTCCCTACGAGCAGTACTTC. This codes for CAWTPGTGVPYEQYF.

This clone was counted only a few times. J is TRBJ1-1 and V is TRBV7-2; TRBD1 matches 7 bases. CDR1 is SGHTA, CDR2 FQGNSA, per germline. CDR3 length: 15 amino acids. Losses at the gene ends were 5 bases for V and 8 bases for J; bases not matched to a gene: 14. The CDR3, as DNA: TGTGCCAGCAGCCCAGTGGAGGGGGCGTTTAGGGAAGCTTTCTTT. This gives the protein CASSPVEGAFREAFF.

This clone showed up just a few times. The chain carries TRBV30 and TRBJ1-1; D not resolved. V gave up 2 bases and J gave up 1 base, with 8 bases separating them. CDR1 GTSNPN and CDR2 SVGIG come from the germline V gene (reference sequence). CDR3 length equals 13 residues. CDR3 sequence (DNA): TGTGCCTGGAGTCGCCCTCCGAACACTGAAGCTTTCTTT. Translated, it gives CAWSRPPNTEAFF.

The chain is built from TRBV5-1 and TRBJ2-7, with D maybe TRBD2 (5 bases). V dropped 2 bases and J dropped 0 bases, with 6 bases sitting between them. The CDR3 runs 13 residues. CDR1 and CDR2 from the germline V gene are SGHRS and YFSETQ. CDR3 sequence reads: CASSFGVSYEQYF. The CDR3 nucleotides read TGCGCCAGCAGCTTCGGGGTCTCCTACGAGCAGTACTTC.

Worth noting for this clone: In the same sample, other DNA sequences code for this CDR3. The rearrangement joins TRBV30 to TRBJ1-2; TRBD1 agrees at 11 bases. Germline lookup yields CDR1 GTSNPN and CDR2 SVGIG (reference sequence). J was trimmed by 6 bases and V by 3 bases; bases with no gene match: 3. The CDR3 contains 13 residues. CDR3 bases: TGTGCCTGGAGCGGGGGACAGGGGGATGGCTACACCTTC. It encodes CAWSGGQGDGYTF.

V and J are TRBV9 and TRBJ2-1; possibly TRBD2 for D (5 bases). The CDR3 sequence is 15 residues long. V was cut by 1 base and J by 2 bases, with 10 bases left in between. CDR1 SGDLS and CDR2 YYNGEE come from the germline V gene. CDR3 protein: CASSVTGDPYNEQFF. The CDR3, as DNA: TGTGCCAGCAGCGTAACCGGGGATCCCTACAATGAGCAGTTCTTC.

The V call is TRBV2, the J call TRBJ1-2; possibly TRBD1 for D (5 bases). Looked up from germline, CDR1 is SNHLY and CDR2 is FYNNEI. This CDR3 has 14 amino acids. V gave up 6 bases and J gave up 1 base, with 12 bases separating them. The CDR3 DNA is TGTGCCAGCAGGGGGCTCGATTTTAACTATGGCTACACCTTC. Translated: CASRGLDFNYGYTF.

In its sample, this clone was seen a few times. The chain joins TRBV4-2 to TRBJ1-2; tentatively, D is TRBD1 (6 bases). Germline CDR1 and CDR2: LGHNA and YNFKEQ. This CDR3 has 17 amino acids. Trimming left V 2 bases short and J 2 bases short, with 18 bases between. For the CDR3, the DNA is TGTGCCAGCAGCCAATCCTCCTCTGGACAGAGGAACTATGGCTACACCTTC. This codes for CASSQSSSGQRNYGYTF.

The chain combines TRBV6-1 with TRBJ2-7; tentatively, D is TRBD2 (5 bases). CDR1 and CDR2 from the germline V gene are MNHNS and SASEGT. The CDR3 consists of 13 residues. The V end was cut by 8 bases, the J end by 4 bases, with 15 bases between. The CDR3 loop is CASSSTRGYEQYF. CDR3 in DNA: TGTGCCAGCTCCTCGACCCGCGGGTACGAGCAGTACTTC.

CDR3 nucleotide sequence: TGTGCCAGCAGCCCAGGGGGACTAGACGAGCAGTTCTTC. As protein: CASSPGGLDEQFF. The rearrangement links TRBV7-9 to TRBJ2-1, with D possibly TRBD2 on 8 matching bases. V dropped 5 bases and J dropped 10 bases, with 15 bases sitting between them. Germline values: CDR1 SEHNR, CDR2 FQNEAQ (reference sequence). The CDR3 loop spans 13 amino acids.

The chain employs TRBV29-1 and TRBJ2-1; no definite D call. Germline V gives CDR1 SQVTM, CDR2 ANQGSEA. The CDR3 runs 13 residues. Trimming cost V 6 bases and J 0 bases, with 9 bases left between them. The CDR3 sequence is CSVLGFSYNEQFF. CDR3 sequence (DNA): TGCAGCGTCCTAGGTTTCTCCTACAATGAGCAGTTCTTC.

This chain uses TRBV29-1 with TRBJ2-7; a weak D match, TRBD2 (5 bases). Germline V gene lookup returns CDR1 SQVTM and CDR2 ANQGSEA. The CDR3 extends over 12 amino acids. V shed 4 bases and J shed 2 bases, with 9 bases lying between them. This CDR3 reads CSVAGETYEQYF. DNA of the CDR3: TGCAGCGTTGCCGGGGAAACCTACGAGCAGTACTTC.

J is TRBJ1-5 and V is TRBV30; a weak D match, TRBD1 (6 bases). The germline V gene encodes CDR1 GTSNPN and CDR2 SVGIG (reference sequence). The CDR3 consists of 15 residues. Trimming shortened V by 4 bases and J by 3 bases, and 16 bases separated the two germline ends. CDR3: CAWTFSGGLNQPQHF. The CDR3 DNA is TGTGCCTGGACCTTTTCCGGGGGGCTCAATCAGCCCCAGCATTTT.

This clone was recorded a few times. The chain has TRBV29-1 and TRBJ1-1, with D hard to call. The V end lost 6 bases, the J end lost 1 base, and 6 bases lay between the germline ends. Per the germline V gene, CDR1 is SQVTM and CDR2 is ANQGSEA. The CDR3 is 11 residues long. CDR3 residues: CSVRRNTEAFF. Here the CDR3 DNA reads TGCAGCGTACGGCGGAACACTGAAGCTTTCTTT.

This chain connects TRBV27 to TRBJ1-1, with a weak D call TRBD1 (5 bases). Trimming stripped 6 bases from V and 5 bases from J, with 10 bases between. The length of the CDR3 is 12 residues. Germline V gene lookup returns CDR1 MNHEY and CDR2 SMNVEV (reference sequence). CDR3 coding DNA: TGTGCCAGCAGGAAGGGGTTTACTGAAGCTTTCTTT. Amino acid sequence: CASRKGFTEAFF.

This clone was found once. CDR3 bases: TGTGCCTGGAGGGACTACAATGAGCAGTTCTTC. It encodes CAWRDYNEQFF. The chain couples TRBV30 to TRBJ2-1; unclear D gene. The V gene lost 3 bases and the J gene lost 3 bases, with 3 bases spanning the gap. CDR3 size: 11 residues. Germline V gene data show CDR1 as GTSNPN and CDR2 as SVGIG (reference sequence).